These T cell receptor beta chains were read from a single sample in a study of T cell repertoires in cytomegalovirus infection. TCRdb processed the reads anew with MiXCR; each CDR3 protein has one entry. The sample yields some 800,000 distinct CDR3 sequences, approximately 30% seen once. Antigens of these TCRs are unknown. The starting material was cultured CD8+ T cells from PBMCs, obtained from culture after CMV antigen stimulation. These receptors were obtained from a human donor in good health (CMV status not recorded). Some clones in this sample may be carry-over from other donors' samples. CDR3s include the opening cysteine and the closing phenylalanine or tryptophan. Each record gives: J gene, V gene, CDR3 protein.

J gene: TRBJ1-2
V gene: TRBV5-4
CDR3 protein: CASRQAGTATYGYTF

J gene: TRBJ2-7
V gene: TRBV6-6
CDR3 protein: CASSVNWEYEQYF

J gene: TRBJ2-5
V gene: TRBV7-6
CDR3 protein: CASSRLPGGGDTETQYF

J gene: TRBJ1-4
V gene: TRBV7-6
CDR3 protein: CASSNRRMVLPTNEKLFF

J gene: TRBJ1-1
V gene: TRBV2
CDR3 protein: CASSLRGFNTEAFF

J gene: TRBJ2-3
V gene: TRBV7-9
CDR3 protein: CASSPRGEAGEYVGDTQYF

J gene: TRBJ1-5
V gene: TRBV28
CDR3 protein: CASSFLKGAAQPQHF

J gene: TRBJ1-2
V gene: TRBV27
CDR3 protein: CASSSNFAAVYGYTF

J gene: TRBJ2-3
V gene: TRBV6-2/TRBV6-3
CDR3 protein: CASSYTGPDTQYF

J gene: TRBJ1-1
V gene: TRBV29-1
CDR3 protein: CSDIGTEAFF

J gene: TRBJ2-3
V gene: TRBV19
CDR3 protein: CASSIVGRSSTDTQYF

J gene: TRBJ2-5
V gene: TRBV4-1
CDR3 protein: CASSKHFGQGKETQYF

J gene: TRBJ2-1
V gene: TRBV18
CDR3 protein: CASSPWTENNEQFF

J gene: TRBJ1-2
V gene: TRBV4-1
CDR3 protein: CASSQDGLQWYGYTF

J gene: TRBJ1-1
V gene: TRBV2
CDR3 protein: CASKPEGRTEAFF

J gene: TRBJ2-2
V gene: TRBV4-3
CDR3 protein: CASSQDPGQENTGELFF

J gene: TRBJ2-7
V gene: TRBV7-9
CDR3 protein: CASSLYPPLDRGLYEQYF

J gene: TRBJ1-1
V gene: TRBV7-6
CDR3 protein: CASSLAGVRDTEAFF

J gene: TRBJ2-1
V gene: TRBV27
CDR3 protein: CASSAGSGAYNEQFF

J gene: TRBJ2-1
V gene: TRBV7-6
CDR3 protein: CASSLGSGGHEQFF

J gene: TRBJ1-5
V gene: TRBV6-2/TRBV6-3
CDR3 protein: CASSSLPGTGNQPQHF

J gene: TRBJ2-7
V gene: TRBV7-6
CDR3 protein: CASSLEIRYEQYF

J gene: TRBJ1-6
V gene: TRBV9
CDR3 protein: CASSAPVYNSPLHF

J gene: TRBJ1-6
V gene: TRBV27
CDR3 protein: CASSLLRETNSPLHF

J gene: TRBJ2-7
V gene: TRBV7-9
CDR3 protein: CASSPEGKDPYEQYF

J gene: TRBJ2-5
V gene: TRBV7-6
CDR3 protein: CASSTGLANQETQYF

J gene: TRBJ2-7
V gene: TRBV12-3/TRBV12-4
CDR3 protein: CASSLETDSYEQYF

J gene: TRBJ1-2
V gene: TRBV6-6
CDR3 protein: CASHHNGYTF

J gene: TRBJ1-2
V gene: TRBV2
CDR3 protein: CASKGSEGYHGYTF

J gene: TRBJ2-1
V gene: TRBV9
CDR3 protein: CASSDSVGGDNSYNEQFF

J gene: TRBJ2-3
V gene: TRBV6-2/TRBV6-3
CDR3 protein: CASSYLAQDTQYF

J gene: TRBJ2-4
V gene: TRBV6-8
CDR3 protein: CASSPGTSGFKNIQYF

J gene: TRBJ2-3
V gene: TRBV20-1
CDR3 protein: CSARDIGNRGDTQYF

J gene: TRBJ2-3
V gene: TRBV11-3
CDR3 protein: CASSLYTGGGTDTQYF

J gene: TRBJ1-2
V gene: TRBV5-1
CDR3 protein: CASSAGQGPFLYGYTF

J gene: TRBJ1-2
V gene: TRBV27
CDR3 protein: CASSLGSRAANGYTF

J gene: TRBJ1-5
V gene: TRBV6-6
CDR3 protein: CASSDPRRYSNQPQHF

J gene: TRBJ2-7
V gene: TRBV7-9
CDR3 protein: CASSSRQFYEQYF

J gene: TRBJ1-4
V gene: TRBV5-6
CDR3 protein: CASSWWTVDNEKLFF

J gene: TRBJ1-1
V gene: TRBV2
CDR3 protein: CVSSEDPRGITEAFF

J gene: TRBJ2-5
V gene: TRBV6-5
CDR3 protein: CASSFLSTPESQETQYF

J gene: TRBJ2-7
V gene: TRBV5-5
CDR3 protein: CASSGRDPEFEQYF